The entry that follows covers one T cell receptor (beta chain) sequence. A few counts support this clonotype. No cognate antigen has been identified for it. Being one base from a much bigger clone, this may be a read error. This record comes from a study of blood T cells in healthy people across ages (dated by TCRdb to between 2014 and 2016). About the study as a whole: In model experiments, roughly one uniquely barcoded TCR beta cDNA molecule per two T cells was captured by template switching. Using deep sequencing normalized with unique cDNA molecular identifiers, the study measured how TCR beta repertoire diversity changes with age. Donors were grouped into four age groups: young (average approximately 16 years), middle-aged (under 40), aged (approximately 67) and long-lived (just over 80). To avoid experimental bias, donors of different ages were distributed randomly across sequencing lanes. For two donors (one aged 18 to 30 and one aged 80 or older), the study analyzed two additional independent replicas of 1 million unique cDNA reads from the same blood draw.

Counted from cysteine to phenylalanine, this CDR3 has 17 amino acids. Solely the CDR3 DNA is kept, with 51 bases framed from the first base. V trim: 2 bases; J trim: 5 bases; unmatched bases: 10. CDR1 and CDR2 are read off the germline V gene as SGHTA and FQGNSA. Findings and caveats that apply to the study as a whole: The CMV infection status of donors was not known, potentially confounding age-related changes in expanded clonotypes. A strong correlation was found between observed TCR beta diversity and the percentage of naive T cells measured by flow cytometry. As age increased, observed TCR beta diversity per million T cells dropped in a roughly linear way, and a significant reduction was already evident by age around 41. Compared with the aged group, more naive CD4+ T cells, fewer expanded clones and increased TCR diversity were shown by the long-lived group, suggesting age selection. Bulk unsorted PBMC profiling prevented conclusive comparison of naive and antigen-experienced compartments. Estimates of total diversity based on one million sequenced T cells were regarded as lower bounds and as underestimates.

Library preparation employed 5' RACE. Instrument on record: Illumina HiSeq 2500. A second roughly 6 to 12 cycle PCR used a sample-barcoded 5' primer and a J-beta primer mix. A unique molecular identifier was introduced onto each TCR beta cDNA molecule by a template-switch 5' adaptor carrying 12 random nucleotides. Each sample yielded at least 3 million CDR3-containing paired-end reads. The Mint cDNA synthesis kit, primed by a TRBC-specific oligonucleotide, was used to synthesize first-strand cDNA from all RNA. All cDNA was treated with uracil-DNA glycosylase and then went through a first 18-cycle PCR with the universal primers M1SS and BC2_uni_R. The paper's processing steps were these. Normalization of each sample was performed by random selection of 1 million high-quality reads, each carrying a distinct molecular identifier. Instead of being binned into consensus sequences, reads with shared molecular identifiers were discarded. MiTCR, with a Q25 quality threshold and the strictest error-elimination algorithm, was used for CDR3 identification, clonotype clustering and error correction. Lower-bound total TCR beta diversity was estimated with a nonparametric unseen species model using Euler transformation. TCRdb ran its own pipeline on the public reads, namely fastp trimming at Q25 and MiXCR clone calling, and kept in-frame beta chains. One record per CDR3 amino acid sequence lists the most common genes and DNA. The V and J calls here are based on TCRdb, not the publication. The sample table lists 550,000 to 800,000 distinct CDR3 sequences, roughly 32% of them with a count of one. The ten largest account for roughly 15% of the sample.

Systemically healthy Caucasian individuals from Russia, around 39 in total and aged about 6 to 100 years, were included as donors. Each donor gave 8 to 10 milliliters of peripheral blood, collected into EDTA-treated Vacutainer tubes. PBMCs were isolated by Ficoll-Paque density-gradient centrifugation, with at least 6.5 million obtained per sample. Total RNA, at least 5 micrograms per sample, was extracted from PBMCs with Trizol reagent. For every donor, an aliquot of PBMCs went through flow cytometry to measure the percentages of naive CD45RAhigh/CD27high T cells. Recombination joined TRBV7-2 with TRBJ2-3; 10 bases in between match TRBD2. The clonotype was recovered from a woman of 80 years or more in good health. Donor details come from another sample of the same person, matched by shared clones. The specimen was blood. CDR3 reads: CASSLTVKRGGRDTQYF. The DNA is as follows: TGTGCCAGCAGCTTAACCGTCAAGCGGGGGGGCCGAGATACGCAGTATTTT.